These 29 T cell receptor beta chains came from one sample sequenced in a study of post-analysis software for immune sequencing data. Study-wide findings and caveats: TRBV5-6, TRBV5-1 and TRBV20-1 were among four or five TRBV segments more frequent in patients than controls.

What these receptors recognize is not known. Unique molecular identifiers tagged the TCR beta cDNA libraries. TCRdb ran MiXCR on the PCR reads and lists one entry per CDR3 protein. The sample carries 650,000 to 900,000 distinct CDR3 sequences, around 45% recorded once. Sample: blood. The receptor set was obtained from a girl between 10 and 17 years old with multiple sclerosis.

V gene TRBV27 combines with J gene TRBJ2-1; a possible D gene is TRBD1 (8 bases). V dropped 1 base and J dropped 7 bases, with 20 bases sitting between them. This CDR3 spans 17 amino acids. CDR1 and CDR2 (germline): MNHEY, SMNVEV (reference sequence). CDR3 sequence (DNA): TGTGCCAGCAGTTTATATGTAACAGGGGGGACTAAGAATGAGCAGTTCTTC. Its protein product is CASSLYVTGGTKNEQFF.

This chain joins TRBV7-8 and TRBJ2-1, with 9 bases identical to TRBD1. Trimming removed 2 bases from V and 8 bases from J; junction bases left unmatched: 10. The V gene's germline CDR1 is SGHVS and CDR2 FQNEAQ. The CDR3 runs to 16 residues. The chain's CDR3 is CASSLRVGQGLHEQFF. DNA for the CDR3: TGTGCCAGCAGCTTACGAGTGGGACAGGGCTTACATGAGCAGTTCTTC.

A word on this clonotype: This may come from a read error, since a much larger clone is one base off. V gene TRBV9 combines with J gene TRBJ2-1; 7 nucleotides agree with TRBD2. Germline V lookup: CDR1 SGDLS, CDR2 YYNGEE. V shed 7 bases, J shed 7 bases, and the junction held 11 bases outside the gene matches. The CDR3 covers 14 residues. CDR3 DNA sequence: TGTGCCAGCTCCGAGAGCGGGGCCAAAAATGAGCAGTTCTTC. This codes for CASSESGAKNEQFF.

This clonotype was counted only a few times. This chain joins TRBV7-2 and TRBJ2-5; D possibly corresponds to TRBD2 (7 bases). V lost 4 bases and J 4 bases, leaving 19 bases between the germline ends. This CDR3 is 16 amino acids long. Germline V lookup: CDR1 SGHTA, CDR2 FQGNSA. CDR3 sequence reads: CASSSMRGRAAETQYF. In DNA form, the CDR3 reads TGTGCCAGCAGCTCCATGAGGGGGAGGGCTGCAGAGACCCAGTACTTC. The entire variable domain, with the rest obtained from reference TRBV7-2 and TRBJ2-5, is as follows: GAGVSQSPSNKVTEKGKDVELRCDPISGHTALYWYRQSLGQGLEFLIYFQGNSAPDKSGLPSDRFSAERTGGSVSTLTIQRTQQEDSAVYLCASSSMRGRAAETQYFGPGTRLLVL.

The chain couples TRBV5-6 to TRBJ2-7, with a possible D match to TRBD2 (6 bases). Germline V gives CDR1 SGHDT, CDR2 YYEEEE. V lost 7 bases to trimming and J lost 5 bases, with 19 bases between them. This CDR3 has 14 residues. The CDR3 nucleotides are TGTGCCAGCCTCCTAGCAGGGAGGATCCACGAGCAGTACTTC. Protein sequence: CASLLAGRIHEQYF. The complete variable domain, with remaining parts taken from reference TRBV5-6 and TRBJ2-7, reads DAGVTQSPTHLIKTRGQQVTLRCSPKSGHDTVSWYQQALGQGPQFIFQYYEEEERQRGNFPDRFSGHQFPNYSSELNVNALLLGDSALYLCASLLAGRIHEQYFGPGTRLTVT.

The J gene is TRBJ2-5, the V gene TRBV24-1; tentatively, D is TRBD1 or TRBD2 (5 bases each). This CDR3 has 15 residues. The V and J ends lost 3 bases and 5 bases respectively, with 15 bases between them. Germline-derived CDR1 and CDR2 are KGHDR and SFDVKD. CDR3 sequence (DNA): TGTGCCACCAGTGATCCAGGGAGATCAATTGAGACCCAGTACTTC. As protein: CATSDPGRSIETQYF.

In DNA form, the CDR3 reads TGTGCCAGCAGCTTAGAGGGGTTCCATGGCTACACCTTC. Amino acids: CASSLEGFHGYTF. The chain uses TRBV7-9 and TRBJ1-2; perhaps TRBD1 as D (5 bases). This CDR3 comprises 13 residues. Germline V gives CDR1 SEHNR, CDR2 FQNEAQ (reference sequence). V was clipped by 1 base and J by 6 bases, with 9 bases between them.

This clonotype was observed many times. The chain is built from TRBV5-1 and TRBJ2-5; D possibly matches TRBD1 or TRBD2 (6 bases each). The CDR3 has 14 residues. CDR1 and CDR2 from the germline V gene are SGHRS and YFSETQ. Trimming pared 1 base from V and 5 bases from J, leaving 12 bases between. CDR3 region: CASSLQGRPETQYF. In DNA, the CDR3 is TGCGCCAGCAGCTTGCAGGGGAGGCCCGAGACCCAGTACTTC.

Only a few counts were recorded for this clonotype. J is TRBJ2-3 and V is TRBV20-1; maybe TRBD2 (5 bases). Germline CDR1 reads DFQATT; CDR2 reads SNEGSKA (reference sequence). Between the trimmed V and J ends, which lost 6 bases and 5 bases, there was a span of 9 bases. This CDR3 is built from 11 residues. The CDR3 region is CSAGDGDTQYF. The CDR3 DNA reads TGCAGTGCCGGGGATGGAGATACGCAGTATTTT.

This sequence joins TRBV4-3 and TRBJ2-7; weak D call: TRBD2 (6 bases). The CDR3 contains 14 residues. Germline-derived CDR1 and CDR2 are LGHNA and YSLEER. V lost 0 bases to trimming and J lost 2 bases, with 8 bases between them. The CDR3 region has the DNA TGCGCCAGCAGCCAAGAGGGGGGAGCCTACGAGCAGTACTTC. Translated: CASSQEGGAYEQYF.

A word on this clonotype: Compared with germline, one end of the junction differs, possibly owing to a read error. CDR3 sequence: CSVERDDQFF. CDR3 in DNA: TGCAGCGTCGAGCGGGATGATCAGTTCTTC. This chain connects TRBV29-1 to TRBJ2-1, with 7 bases lining up with TRBD2. Germline V CDR1 and CDR2: SQVTM, ANQGSEA. CDR3 length: 10 amino acids.

The chain recombines TRBV20-1 with TRBJ2-5, with 7 positions matching TRBD2. The CDR3 totals 14 residues. The germline V gene has CDR1 DFQATT and CDR2 SNEGSKA (reference sequence). V trimming: 7 bases; J trimming: 1 base; junction bases outside the gene matches: 9. The CDR3 DNA follows: TGCAGTGTCCCGCTAGCGGAGATCCAAGAGACCCAGTACTTC. It specifies CSVPLAEIQETQYF.

The rearrangement joins TRBV28 to TRBJ1-2; D gene uncertain. Germline assignment: CDR1 MDHEN and CDR2 SYDVKM. Between the trimmed V and J ends, which lost 5 bases and 8 bases, there was a span of 15 bases. This CDR3 spans 13 amino acids. The CDR3 nucleotides are TGTGCCAGCAGTCCAATATCGGGGTTCGGCTACACCTTC. As protein: CASSPISGFGYTF.

In regard to this clonotype: One end of the junction does not line up with germline, which may come from a read error. The chain couples TRBV20-1 to TRBJ1-2; a weak D match, TRBD1 (5 bases). This CDR3 is built from 16 residues. Germline V gene data show CDR1 as DFQATT and CDR2 as SNEGSKA (reference sequence). The CDR3: CSARDLSDIGSYGCTF. The DNA of the CDR3 is TGCAGTGCTAGAGATTTGTCGGACATCGGGTCCTATGGCTGCACCTTC.

This sequence joins TRBV7-9 and TRBJ2-5; perhaps D is TRBD1 or TRBD2 (5 bases each). This CDR3 has 18 amino acids. The germline V and J ends were trimmed by 3 bases and 0 bases, with 20 bases remaining between them. Germline assignment: CDR1 SEHNR and CDR2 FQNEAQ (reference sequence). CDR3 nucleotides: TGTGCCAGCAGCTTCGGGGTGGGGCAGGCTACGTACCAAGAGACCCAGTACTTC. Its translation: CASSFGVGQATYQETQYF. The whole variable domain, remainder taken from reference TRBV7-9 and TRBJ2-5, is DTGVSQNPRHKITKRGQNVTFRCDPISEHNRLYWYRQTLGQGPEFLTYFQNEAQLEKSRLLSDRFSAERPKGSFSTLEIQRTEQGDSAMYLCASSFGVGQATYQETQYFGPGTRLLVL.

This clonotype was observed a handful of times. The rearrangement uses TRBV27 and TRBJ2-3, with D tentatively TRBD1 or TRBD2 (5 bases each). The CDR3 consists of 12 residues. V lost 7 bases and J 3 bases, leaving 8 bases between the germline ends. Germline CDR1 reads MNHEY; CDR2 reads SMNVEV (reference sequence). CDR3 residues: CASKGRTDTQYF. In DNA, the CDR3 is TGTGCCAGCAAGGGACGGACAGATACGCAGTATTTT.

This clonotype appeared many times. The chain is built from TRBV12-3 or TRBV12-4 and TRBJ2-6; tentative D call: TRBD1 (5 bases). CDR3 length equals 15 residues. V was cut by 5 bases and J by 0 bases, with 8 bases left in between. The CDR3, as DNA: TGTGCCAGCAGTCAGGACACCTCTGGGGCCAACGTCCTGACTTTC. Residues: CASSQDTSGANVLTF.

This chain joins TRBV25-1 and TRBJ1-6, with a tentative D call TRBD1 (5 bases). The CDR3 runs to 13 residues. Trimming pared 5 bases from V and 16 bases from J, leaving 18 bases between. Germline assignment: CDR1 MGHDK and CDR2 SYGVNS. CDR3 amino acids: CASSTPGGGQLHF. DNA of the CDR3: TGTGCCAGCAGTACCCCCGGAGGCGGACAACTCCACTTT.

This chain links TRBV12-3 or TRBV12-4 with TRBJ1-6; D may be TRBD1 (6 bases). The CDR3 contains 16 residues. Between the trimmed V and J ends, which lost 6 bases and 7 bases, there was a span of 19 bases. Here the CDR3 reads CASSPRGAPGNSPLHF. The DNA of the CDR3 is TGTGCCAGCAGCCCCCGGGGGGCCCCTGGGAATTCACCCCTCCACTTT.

There are a few counts of this clonotype. The chain links TRBV9 to TRBJ2-7, with no clear D. The J call may not be correct, given that the DNA end is closer to TRBJ2-5. The CDR3 has 13 residues. Germline CDR1 is SGDLS and CDR2 is YYNGEE. The CDR3 DNA reads as TGTGCCAGCAGCCCGAGAAGTTTAGAGACCCAGTACTTC. Protein sequence: CASSPRSLETQYF.

The rearrangement joins TRBV28 to TRBJ2-7; 8 bases are a match to TRBD2. Germline CDR1 MDHEN, CDR2 SYDVKM. V lost 8 bases and J lost 4; bases outside the gene matches: 10. The length of the CDR3 is 14 residues. CDR3 nucleotide sequence: TGTGCCAGCGAGAGCGGGAGCTCTAGATACGAGCAGTACTTC. Its translation: CASESGSSRYEQYF. Full variable domain (outside the CDR3, taken from reference TRBV28 and TRBJ2-7): DVKVTQSSRYLVKRTGEKVFLECVQDMDHENMFWYRQDPGLGLRLIYFSYDVKMKEKGDIPEGYSVSREKKERFSLILESASTNQTSMYLCASESGSSRYEQYFGPGTRLTVT.

This clonotype occurred a few times. The chain has TRBV6-5 and TRBJ1-2; TRBD1 aligns across 8 bases. Per germline, CDR1 MNHEY and CDR2 SVGAGI. After removal of 5 bases from V and 4 bases from J, the junction contained 9 bases not matched to a gene. There are 15 residues in the CDR3. The CDR3 bases are TGTGCCAGCAGTCAAGCCGGGACAGGATTCTATGGCTACACCTTC. Encoded protein: CASSQAGTGFYGYTF.

Points on this clonotype: Its ends do not fully match the called genes, so a read error is possible. The chain uses TRBV7-2 and TRBJ2-1; the match to TRBD2 covers 11 bases. The CDR3 has 18 amino acids. Germline assignment: CDR1 SGHTA and CDR2 FQGNSA. CDR3 DNA sequence: TGTGCCAGCAGCTTAGTTTCGGCTAGCGGGGGGATGTACATTGAGCAGTTCTTC. This gives the protein CASSLVSASGGMYIEQFF.

The V call is TRBV5-1, the J call TRBJ2-1; D gene ambiguous. This CDR3 has 15 amino acids. CDR1 is SGHRS, CDR2 YFSETQ, per germline. V was pared by 0 bases and J by 3 bases, with 10 bases between. The CDR3 reads CASSLESDGYNEQFF. CDR3 bases: TGCGCCAGCAGCTTGGAGAGCGACGGCTACAATGAGCAGTTCTTC.

This clonotype was counted between two and nine times. This rearrangement joins TRBV7-3 to TRBJ2-1, with TRBD2 identical over 11 bases. Germline CDR1 and CDR2: SGHTA and FQGTGA. The CDR3 contains 17 residues. V trimming: 5 bases; J trimming: 7 bases; junction bases outside the gene matches: 13. In nucleotides, the CDR3 is TGTGCCAGCAGCCCCACCCTACTAGCGGGAGAGAGGAATGAGCAGTTCTTC. Encoded protein: CASSPTLLAGERNEQFF.

This clonotype occurred a few times. The V call is TRBV4-3, the J call TRBJ2-3, with D possibly matching TRBD1 (6 bases). Per germline, CDR1 LGHNA and CDR2 YSLEER. This CDR3 region has 17 residues. V lost 3 bases and J 0 bases, leaving 16 bases between the germline ends. CDR3 bases: TGCGCCAGCAGCCAGCAGACAGGACCTCCTAGCACAGATACGCAGTATTTT. Amino acid sequence: CASSQQTGPPSTDTQYF.

V gene TRBV29-1 combines with J gene TRBJ2-1, with 11 bases aligning to TRBD2. CDR1 SQVTM and CDR2 ANQGSEA come from the germline V gene. V shed 0 bases, J shed 9 bases, and the junction held 4 bases outside the gene matches. This CDR3 region has 14 residues. The CDR3 here is CSVEDTSGSIEQFF. CDR3 DNA sequence: TGCAGCGTTGAAGATACTAGCGGGAGTATTGAGCAGTTCTTC.

The rearrangement joins TRBV7-6 to TRBJ1-2, with 8 bases identical to TRBD1. The CDR3 extends over 16 amino acids. CDR1 and CDR2 (germline): SGHVS, FNYEAQ. V shed 5 bases and J 1 base; nucleotides not matched to a gene: 9. The CDR3 is CASSQGARGNNYGYTF. The CDR3 coding sequence is TGTGCCAGCAGCCAGGGGGCCCGGGGGAATAACTATGGCTACACCTTC.

This clonotype has just one count. The chain couples TRBV6-5 to TRBJ2-7, with D tentatively TRBD2 (5 bases). V shed 5 bases and J shed 3 bases, with 20 bases lying between them. CDR1 is MNHEY and CDR2 is SVGAGI in the germline V gene. This CDR3 has 16 residues. CDR3 in amino acids: CASSPLGIGVDYEQYF. The CDR3 DNA is TGTGCCAGCAGTCCCTTAGGGATCGGGGTAGACTACGAGCAGTACTTC.